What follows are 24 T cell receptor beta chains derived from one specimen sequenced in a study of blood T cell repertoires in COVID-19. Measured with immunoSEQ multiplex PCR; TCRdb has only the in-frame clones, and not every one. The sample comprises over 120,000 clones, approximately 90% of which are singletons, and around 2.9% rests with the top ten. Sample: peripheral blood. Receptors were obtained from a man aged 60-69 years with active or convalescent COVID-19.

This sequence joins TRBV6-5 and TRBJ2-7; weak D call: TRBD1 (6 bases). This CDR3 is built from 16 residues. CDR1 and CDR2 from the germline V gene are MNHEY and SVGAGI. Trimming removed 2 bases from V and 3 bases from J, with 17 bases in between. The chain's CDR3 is CASSYHGTPDGYEQYF. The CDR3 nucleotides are TGTGCCAGCAGTTACCACGGGACACCCGATGGCTACGAGCAGTACTTC.

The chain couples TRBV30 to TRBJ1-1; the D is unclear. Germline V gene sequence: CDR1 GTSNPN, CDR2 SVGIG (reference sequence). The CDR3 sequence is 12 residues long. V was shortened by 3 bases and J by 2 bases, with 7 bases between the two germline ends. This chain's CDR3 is CAWRVLNTEAFF. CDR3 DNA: TGTGCCTGGAGGGTTCTAAACACTGAAGCTTTCTTT. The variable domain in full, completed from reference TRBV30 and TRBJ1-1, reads SQTIHQWPATLVQPVGSPLSLECTVEGTSNPNLYWYRQAAGRGLQLLFYSVGIGQISSEVPQNLSASRPQDRQFILSSKKLLLSDSGFYLCAWRVLNTEAFFGQGTRLTVV.

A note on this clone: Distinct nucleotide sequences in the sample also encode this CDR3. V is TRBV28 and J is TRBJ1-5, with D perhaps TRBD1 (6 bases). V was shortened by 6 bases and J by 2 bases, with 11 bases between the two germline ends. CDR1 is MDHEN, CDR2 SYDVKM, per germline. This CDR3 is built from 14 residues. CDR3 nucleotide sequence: TGTGCCAGCAGGAGGGGGGGAGGCAATCAGCCCCAGCATTTT. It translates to CASRRGGGNQPQHF.

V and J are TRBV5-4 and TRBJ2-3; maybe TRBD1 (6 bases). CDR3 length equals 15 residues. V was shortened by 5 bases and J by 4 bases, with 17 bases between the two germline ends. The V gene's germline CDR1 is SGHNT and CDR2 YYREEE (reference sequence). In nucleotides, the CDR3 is TGTGCCAGCAGTAATCCGGGACATAGTGCAGATACGCAGTATTTT. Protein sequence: CASSNPGHSADTQYF.

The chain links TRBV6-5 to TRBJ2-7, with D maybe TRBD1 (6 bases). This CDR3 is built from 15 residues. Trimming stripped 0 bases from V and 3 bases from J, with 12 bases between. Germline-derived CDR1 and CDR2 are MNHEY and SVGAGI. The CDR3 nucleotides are TGTGCCAGCAGTTACTCCGGGACACTTAACTACGAGCAGTACTTC. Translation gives CASSYSGTLNYEQYF.

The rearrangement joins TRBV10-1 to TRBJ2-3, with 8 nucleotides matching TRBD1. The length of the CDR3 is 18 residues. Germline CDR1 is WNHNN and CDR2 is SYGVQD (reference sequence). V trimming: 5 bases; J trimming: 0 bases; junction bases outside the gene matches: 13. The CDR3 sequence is CASSSDRGGHHSTDTQYF. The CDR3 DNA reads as TGCGCCAGCAGTTCTGACAGGGGCGGACATCATAGCACAGATACGCAGTATTTT.

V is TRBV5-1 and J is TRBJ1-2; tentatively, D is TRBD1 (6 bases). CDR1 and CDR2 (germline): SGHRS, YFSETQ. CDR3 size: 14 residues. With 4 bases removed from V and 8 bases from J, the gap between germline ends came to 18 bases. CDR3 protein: CASSRGTGQPGYTF. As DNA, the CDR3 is TGCGCCAGCAGCAGGGGGACCGGACAGCCGGGCTACACCTTC.

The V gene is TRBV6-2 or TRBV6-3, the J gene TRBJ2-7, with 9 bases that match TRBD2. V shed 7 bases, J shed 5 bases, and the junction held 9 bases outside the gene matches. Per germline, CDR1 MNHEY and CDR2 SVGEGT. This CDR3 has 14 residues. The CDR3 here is CASTPRPSGNEQYF. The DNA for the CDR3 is TGTGCCAGCACCCCTCGGCCTAGCGGGAACGAGCAGTACTTC.

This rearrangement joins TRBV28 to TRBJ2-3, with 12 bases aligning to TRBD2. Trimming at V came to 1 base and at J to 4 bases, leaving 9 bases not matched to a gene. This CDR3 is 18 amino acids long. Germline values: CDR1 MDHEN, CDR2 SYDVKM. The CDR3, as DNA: TGTGCCAGCAGTTTATCTGGGCTAGCGGGGGGGCCACCAGATACGCAGTATTTT. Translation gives CASSLSGLAGGPPDTQYF.

The CDR3 spells CASRQQGSNTEAFF. The CDR3 DNA sequence: TGCGCCAGCCGTCAACAGGGCTCGAACACTGAAGCTTTCTTT. The gene calls are TRBV5-1 and TRBJ1-1; D is possibly TRBD1 (6 bases). The ends were cut back, 7 bases at V and 1 base at J, with 14 bases in the middle. Germline assignment: CDR1 SGHRS and CDR2 YFSETQ. CDR3 length: 14 amino acids.

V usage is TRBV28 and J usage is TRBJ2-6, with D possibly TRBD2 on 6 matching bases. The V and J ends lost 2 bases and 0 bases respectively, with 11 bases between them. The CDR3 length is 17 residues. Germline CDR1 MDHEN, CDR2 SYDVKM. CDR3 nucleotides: TGTGCCAGCAGTTTAAGTGGGGGGTTCTCTGGGGCCAACGTCCTGACTTTC. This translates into CASSLSGGFSGANVLTF.

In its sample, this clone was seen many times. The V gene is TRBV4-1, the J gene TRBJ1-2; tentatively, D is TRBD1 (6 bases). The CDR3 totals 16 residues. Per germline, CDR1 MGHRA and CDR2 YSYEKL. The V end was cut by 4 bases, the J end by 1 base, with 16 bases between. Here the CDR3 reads CASSRVPGHDNYGYTF. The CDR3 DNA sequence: TGCGCCAGCAGCCGGGTACCGGGACATGATAACTATGGCTACACCTTC.

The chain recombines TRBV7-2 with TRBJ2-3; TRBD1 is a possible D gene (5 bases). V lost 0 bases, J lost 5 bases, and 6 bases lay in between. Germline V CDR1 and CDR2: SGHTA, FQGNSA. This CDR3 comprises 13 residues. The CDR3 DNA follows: TGTGCCAGCAGCTTAGCCAGGGAAGATACGCAGTATTTT. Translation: CASSLAREDTQYF.

CDR3 in DNA: TGTGCCAGTGAGACTAGTACCCACGAGCAGTACTTC. The encoded protein is CASETSTHEQYF. The rearrangement links TRBV9 to TRBJ2-7; a possible D gene is TRBD2 (6 bases). The CDR3 runs to 12 residues. Germline CDR1 SGDLS, CDR2 YYNGEE. V was shortened by 8 bases and J by 5 bases, with 14 bases between the two germline ends.

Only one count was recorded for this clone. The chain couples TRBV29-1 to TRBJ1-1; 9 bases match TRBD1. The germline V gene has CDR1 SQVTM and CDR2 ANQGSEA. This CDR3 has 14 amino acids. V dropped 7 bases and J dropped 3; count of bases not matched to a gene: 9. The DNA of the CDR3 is TGCAGCGGAACCGGGACAGGGTGGGACACTGAAGCTTTCTTT. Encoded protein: CSGTGTGWDTEAFF.

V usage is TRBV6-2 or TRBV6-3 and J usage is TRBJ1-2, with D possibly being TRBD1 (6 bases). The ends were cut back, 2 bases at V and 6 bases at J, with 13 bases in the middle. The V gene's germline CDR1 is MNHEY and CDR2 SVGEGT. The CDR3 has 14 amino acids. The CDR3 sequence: CASSYVGTPDGYTF. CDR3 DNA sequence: TGTGCCAGCAGTTACGTTGGGACACCCGATGGCTACACCTTC.

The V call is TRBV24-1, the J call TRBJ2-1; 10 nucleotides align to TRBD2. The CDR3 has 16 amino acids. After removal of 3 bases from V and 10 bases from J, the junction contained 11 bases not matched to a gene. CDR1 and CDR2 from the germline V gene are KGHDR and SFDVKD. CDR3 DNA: TGTGCCACCAGTGATATAGAGCGGGGGGGCCGAGGAGAGCAGTTCTTC. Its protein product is CATSDIERGGRGEQFF.

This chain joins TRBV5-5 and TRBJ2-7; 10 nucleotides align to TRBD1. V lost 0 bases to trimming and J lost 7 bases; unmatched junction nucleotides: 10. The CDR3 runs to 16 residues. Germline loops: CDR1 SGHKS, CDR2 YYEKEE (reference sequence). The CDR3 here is CASSLVGQGTLWEQYF. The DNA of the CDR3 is TGTGCCAGCAGCTTGGTGGGACAGGGGACCCTCTGGGAGCAGTACTTC.

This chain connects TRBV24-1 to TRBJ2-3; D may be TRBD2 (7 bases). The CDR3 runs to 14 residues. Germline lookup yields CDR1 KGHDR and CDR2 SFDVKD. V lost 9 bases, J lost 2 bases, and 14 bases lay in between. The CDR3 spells CATQGRGPTDTQYF. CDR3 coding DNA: TGTGCCACCCAAGGGCGGGGGCCCACAGATACGCAGTATTTT.

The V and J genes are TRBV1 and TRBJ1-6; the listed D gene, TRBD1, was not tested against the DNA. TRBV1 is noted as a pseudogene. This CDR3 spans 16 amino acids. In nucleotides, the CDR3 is TGCACCAGCAGCCAAGGCAGGGATGGGGCTAATTCACCCCTCCACTTT. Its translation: CTSSQGRDGANSPLHF.

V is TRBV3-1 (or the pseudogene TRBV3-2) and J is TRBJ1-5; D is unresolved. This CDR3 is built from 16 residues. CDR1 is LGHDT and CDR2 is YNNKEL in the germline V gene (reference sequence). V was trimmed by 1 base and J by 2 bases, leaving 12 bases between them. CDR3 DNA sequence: TGTGCCAGCAGCCAAGGGAGGACTAGGGGCAATCAGCCCCAGCATTTT. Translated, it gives CASSQGRTRGNQPQHF.

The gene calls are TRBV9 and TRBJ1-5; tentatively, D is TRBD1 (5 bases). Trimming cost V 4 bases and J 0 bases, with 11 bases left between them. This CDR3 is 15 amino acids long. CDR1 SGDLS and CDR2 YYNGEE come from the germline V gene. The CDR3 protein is CASSLGHLSNQPQHF. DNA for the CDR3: TGTGCCAGCAGCCTCGGACACCTTAGCAATCAGCCCCAGCATTTT. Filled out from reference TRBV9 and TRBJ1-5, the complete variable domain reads DSGVTQTPKHLITATGQRVTLRCSPRSGDLSVYWYQQSLDQGLQFLIQYYNGEERAKGNILERFSAQQFPDLHSELNLSSLELGDSALYFCASSLGHLSNQPQHFGDGTRLSIL.

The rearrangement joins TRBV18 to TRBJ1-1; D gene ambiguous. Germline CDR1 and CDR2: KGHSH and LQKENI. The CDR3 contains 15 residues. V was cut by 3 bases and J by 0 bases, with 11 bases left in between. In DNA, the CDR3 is TGTGCCAGCTCACCCTATTCCTCGGTGAACACTGAAGCTTTCTTT. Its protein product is CASSPYSSVNTEAFF.

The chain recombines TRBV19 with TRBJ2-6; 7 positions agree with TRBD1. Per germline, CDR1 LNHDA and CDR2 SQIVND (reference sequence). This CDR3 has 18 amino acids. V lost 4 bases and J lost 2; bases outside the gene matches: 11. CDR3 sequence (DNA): TGTGCCAGTAGTACCCGACGACAGGGTTTTACTGGGGCCAACGTCCTGACTTTC. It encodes CASSTRRQGFTGANVLTF.